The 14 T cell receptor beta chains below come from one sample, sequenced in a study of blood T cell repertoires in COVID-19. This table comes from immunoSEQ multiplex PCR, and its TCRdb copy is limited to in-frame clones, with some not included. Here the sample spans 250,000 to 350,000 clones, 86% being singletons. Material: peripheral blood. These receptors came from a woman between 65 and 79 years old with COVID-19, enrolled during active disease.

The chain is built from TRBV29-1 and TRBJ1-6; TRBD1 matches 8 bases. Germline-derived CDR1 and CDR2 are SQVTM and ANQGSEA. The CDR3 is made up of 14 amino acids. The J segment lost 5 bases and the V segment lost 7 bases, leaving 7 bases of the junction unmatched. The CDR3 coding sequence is TGCAGCGCCAAATCGACAGGGGATAATTCACCCCTCCACTTT. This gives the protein CSAKSTGDNSPLHF. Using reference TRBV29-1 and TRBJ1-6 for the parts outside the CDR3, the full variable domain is SAVISQKPSRDICQRGTSLTIQCQVDSQVTMMFWYRQQPGQSLTLIATANQGSEATYESGFVIDKFPISRPNLTFSTLTVSNMSPEDSSIYLCSAKSTGDNSPLHFGNGTRLTVT.

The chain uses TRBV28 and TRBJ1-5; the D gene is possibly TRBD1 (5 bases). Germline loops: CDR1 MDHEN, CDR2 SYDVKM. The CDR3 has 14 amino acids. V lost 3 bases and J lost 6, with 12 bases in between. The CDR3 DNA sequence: TGTGCCAGCAGTTTTAGGCAGGGCAGTCAGCCCCAGCATTTT. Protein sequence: CASSFRQGSQPQHF.

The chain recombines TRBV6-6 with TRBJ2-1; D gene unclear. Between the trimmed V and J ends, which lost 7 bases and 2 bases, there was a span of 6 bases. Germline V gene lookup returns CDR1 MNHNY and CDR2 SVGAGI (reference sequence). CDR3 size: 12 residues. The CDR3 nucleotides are TGTGCCAGCATGAGGACCTACAATGAGCAGTTCTTC. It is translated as CASMRTYNEQFF.

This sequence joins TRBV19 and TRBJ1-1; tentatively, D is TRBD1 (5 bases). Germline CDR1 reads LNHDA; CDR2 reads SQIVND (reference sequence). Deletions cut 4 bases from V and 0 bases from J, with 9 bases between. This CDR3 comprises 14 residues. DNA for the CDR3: TGTGCCAGTAGTACCCGGACACTGAACACTGAAGCTTTCTTT. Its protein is CASSTRTLNTEAFF.

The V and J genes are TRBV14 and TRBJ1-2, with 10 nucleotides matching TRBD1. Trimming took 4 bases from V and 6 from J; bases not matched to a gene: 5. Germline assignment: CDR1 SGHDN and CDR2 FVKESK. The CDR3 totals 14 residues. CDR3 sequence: CASSPDRGQDGYTF. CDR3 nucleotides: TGTGCCAGCAGCCCCGACAGGGGGCAGGATGGCTACACCTTC. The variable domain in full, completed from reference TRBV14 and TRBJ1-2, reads EAGVTQFPSHSVIEKGQTVTLRCDPISGHDNLYWYRRVMGKEIKFLLHFVKESKQDESGMPNNRFLAERTGGTYSTLKVQPAELEDSGVYFCASSPDRGQDGYTFGSGTRLTVV.

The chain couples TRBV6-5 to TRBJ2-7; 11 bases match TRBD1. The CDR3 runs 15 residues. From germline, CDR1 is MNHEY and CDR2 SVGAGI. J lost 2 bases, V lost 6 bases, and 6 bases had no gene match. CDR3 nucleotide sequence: TGTGCCAGCAGGGCCGGGACAGGGGGGACCTACGAGCAGTACTTC. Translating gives CASRAGTGGTYEQYF.

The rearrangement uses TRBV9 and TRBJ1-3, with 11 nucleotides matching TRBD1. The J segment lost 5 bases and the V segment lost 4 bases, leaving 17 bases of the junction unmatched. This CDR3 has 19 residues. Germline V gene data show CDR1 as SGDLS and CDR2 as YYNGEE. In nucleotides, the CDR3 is TGTGCCAGCAGCCCTCACTCACCGGGACAGGGGGGAGAAAGAAACACCATATATTTT. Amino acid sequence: CASSPHSPGQGGERNTIYF.

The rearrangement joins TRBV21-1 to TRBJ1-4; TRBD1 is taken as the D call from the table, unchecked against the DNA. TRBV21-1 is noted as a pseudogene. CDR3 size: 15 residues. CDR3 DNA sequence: TGTGCCAGCAGCAAAGAGACAGGCTCGTGTGAAAAACTGTTTTTT. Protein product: CASSKETGSCEKLFF.

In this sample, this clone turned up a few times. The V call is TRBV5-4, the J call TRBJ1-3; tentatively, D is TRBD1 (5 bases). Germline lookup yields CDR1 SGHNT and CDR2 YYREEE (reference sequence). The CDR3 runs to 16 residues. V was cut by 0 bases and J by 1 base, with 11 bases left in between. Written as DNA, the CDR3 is TGTGCCAGCAGCTTGGGGGGCGGGAGTTCTGGAAACACCATATATTTT. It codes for CASSLGGGSSGNTIYF.

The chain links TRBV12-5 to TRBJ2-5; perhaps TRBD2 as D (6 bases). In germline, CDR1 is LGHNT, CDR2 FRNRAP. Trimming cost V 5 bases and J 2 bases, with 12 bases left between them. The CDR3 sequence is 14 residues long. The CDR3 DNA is TGTGCTAGTGGTCGAGGAGGGTATCAAGAGACCCAGTACTTC. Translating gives CASGRGGYQETQYF.

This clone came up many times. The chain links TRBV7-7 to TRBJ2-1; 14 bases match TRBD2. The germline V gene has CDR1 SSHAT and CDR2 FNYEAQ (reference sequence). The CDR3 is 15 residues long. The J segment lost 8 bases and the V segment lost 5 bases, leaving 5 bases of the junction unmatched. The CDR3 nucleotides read TGTGCCAGCAGCCCGACTAGCGGGGGGGCCGATGAGCAGTTCTTC. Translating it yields CASSPTSGGADEQFF.

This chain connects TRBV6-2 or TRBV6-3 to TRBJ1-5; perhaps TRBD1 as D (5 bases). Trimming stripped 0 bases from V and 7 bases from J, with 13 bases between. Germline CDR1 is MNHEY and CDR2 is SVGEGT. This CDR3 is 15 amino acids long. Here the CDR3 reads CASSYSVREGQPQHF. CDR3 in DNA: TGTGCCAGCAGTTACTCAGTCAGGGAGGGACAGCCCCAGCATTTT.

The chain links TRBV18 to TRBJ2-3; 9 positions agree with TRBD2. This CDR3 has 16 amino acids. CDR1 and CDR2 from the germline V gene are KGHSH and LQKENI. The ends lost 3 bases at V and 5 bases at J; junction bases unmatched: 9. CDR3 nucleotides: TGTGCCAGCTCACCCGCGGCTAGCGGGGTCGGAGATACGCAGTATTTT. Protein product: CASSPAASGVGDTQYF.

CDR3 bases: TGTGCCAGTAGTATAGTGAATTCGGGGGGGACGCAGTATTTT. Its protein is CASSIVNSGGTQYF. This sequence joins TRBV19 and TRBJ2-3; 8 bases are shared with TRBD2. This CDR3 comprises 14 residues. Germline loops: CDR1 LNHDA, CDR2 SQIVND (reference sequence). Trimming removed 1 base from V and 9 bases from J; junction bases left unmatched: 6.